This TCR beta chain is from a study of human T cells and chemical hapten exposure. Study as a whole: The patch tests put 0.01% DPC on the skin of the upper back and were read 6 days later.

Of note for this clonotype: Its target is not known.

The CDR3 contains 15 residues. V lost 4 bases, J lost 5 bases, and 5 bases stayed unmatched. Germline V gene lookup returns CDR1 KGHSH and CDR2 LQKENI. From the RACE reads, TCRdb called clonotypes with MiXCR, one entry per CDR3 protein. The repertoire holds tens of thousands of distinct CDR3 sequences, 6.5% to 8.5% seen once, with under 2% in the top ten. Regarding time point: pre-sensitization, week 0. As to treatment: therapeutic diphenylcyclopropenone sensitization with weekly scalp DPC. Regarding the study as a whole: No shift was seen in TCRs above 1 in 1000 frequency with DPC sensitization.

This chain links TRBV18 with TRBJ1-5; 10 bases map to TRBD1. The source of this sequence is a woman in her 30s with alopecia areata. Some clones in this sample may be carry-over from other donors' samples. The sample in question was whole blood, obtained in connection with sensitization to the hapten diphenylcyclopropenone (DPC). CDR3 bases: TGTGCCAGCTCACTGGGACAGGGGAGGGATCAGCCCCAGCATTTT. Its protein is CASSLGQGRDQPQHF.